The following is a T cell receptor beta chain sequence with its context. Each sample came from a Caucasian adult donor living in Nashville, Tennessee. Samples underwent the assay at deep level. The authors split each subset's genomic DNA evenly across several immunoSEQ plates. Original methodology: Without quality scores, immunoSEQ junctional reads could not be filtered like full-length reads. This table comes from immunoSEQ multiplex PCR, and its TCRdb copy is limited to in-frame clones, with some not included. The V and J calls and clone size are taken from that table; D and trimming were inferred from the DNA. Counted here are 470,000 or so clones, 70% to 85% occurring once; the ten biggest clones make up more than 10%. This sample is part of a study of shared clonotypes between healthy human individuals. The CDR3 runs to 15 residues. With V trimmed by 3 bases and J by 3 bases, 6 bases remained unmatched. Germline assignment: CDR1 SGHTS and CDR2 YDEGEE.

The TCR sequence derives from a woman in her 40s in good health. Some clones in this sample may be carry-over from other donors' samples. The sample comprised PBMCs. This chain uses TRBV5-8 with TRBJ1-5; 7 bases agree with TRBD1. CDR3 bases: TGTGCCAGCAGCTCTACGGGACAGTACAATCAGCCCCAGCATTTT. As protein: CASSSTGQYNQPQHF.